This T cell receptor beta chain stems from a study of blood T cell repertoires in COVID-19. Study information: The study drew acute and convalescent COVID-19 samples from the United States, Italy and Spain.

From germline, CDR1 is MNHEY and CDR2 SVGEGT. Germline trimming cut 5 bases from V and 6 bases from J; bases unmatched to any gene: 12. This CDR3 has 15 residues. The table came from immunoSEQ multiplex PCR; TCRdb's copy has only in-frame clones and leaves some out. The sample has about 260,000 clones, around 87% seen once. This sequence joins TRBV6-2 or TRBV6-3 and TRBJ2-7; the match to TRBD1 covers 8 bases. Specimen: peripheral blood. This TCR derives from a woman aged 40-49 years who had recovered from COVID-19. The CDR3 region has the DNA TGTGCCAGCAGTACCAAGACAGGGGACACCGGCGAGCAGTACTTC. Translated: CASSTKTGDTGEQYF.